This passage covers 26 T cell receptor beta chains from one sample sequenced in a study of blood T cell repertoires in COVID-19. Some clones are missing from TCRdb's copy, which holds only in-frame ones; the method was immunoSEQ multiplex PCR. Of 75,000 or so clones in the sample, roughly 80% were seen once. Material for sequencing was peripheral blood. Source of these receptors: a woman aged 70 to 79 with acute or convalescent COVID-19.

The J gene is TRBJ2-1, the V gene TRBV6-5, with D tentatively TRBD2 (6 bases). The germline gives CDR1 MNHEY, CDR2 SVGAGI. Trimming removed 6 bases from V and 6 bases from J, with 15 bases in between. The CDR3 extends over 14 amino acids. DNA of the CDR3: TGTGCCAGCAGGGGGGGAGGACCCGGCAATGAGCAGTTCTTC. Its protein is CASRGGGPGNEQFF.

The chain is built from TRBV29-1 and TRBJ2-7; maybe TRBD1 (6 bases). CDR3 length: 14 amino acids. V lost 6 bases to trimming and J lost 0 bases, with 15 bases between them. Looked up from germline, CDR1 is SQVTM and CDR2 is ANQGSEA. The CDR3 loop is CSVRTARTSYEQYF. The CDR3 region has the DNA TGCAGCGTGAGGACAGCCCGTACCTCCTACGAGCAGTACTTC.

The V gene is TRBV11-2, the J gene TRBJ1-5, with unresolved D. V lost 5 bases, J lost 8 bases, and 13 bases lay in between. CDR1 is SGHAT and CDR2 is FQNNGV in the germline V gene. The CDR3 runs to 13 residues. The CDR3 protein is CASSANYGEPQHF. In DNA, the CDR3 is TGTGCCAGCAGCGCAAACTACGGCGAGCCCCAGCATTTT.

J is TRBJ2-1 and V is TRBV5-1, with a tentative D call TRBD2 (6 bases). V lost 0 bases and J 4 bases, leaving 14 bases between the germline ends. Per germline, CDR1 SGHRS and CDR2 YFSETQ. CDR3 length equals 16 residues. This CDR3 is CASSLAGEVQYNEQFF. The CDR3 DNA reads TGCGCCAGCAGCTTGGCCGGGGAGGTTCAATACAATGAGCAGTTCTTC.

The chain carries TRBV24-1 and TRBJ2-7; 7 bases map to TRBD1. V was clipped by 6 bases and J by 6 bases; unmatched bases: 7. The length of the CDR3 is 13 residues. CDR1 is KGHDR, CDR2 SFDVKD, per germline. The CDR3 protein is CATSRRPGGEQYF. The CDR3, as DNA: TGTGCCACCAGTCGCCGGCCAGGGGGCGAGCAGTACTTC.

The chain recombines TRBV27 with TRBJ1-5; tentative D call: TRBD1 (6 bases). V dropped 5 bases and J dropped 0 bases, with 11 bases sitting between them. Germline CDR1 and CDR2: MNHEY and SMNVEV (reference sequence). CDR3 length: 15 amino acids. The CDR3, as DNA: TGTGCCAGCAGTACAAGGGGGTATAGCAATCAGCCCCAGCATTTT. Amino acid sequence: CASSTRGYSNQPQHF.

This chain connects TRBV2 to TRBJ2-6, with 12 bases identical to TRBD2. The V and J ends lost 2 bases and 1 base, in that order; junction bases with no gene match: 6. Germline CDR1 SNHLY, CDR2 FYNNEI. The length of the CDR3 is 19 residues. CDR3 nucleotides: TGTGCCAGCAGTGAAATCCGGCTAGCGGGGGGGTCTGGGGCCAACGTCCTGACTTTC. Translation: CASSEIRLAGGSGANVLTF.

Only one count was recorded for this clone. The chain combines TRBV5-1 with TRBJ1-2; TRBD1 aligns across 7 bases. The V gene's germline CDR1 is SGHRS and CDR2 YFSETQ. The CDR3 spans 14 residues. V shed 3 bases and J 3 bases; nucleotides not matched to a gene: 5. The CDR3 spells CASSSAGQYYGYTF. The CDR3 DNA follows: TGCGCCAGCAGCTCGGCGGGACAGTACTATGGCTACACCTTC.

The V and J genes are TRBV5-1 and TRBJ1-3; D gene uncertain. The CDR3 is 15 residues long. Germline values: CDR1 SGHRS, CDR2 YFSETQ. The V end was cut by 4 bases, the J end by 0 bases, with 11 bases between. CDR3 in amino acids: CASSDDGSSGNTIYF. In DNA, the CDR3 is TGCGCCAGCAGCGATGACGGGAGCTCTGGAAACACCATATATTTT.

This clone came up a few times. The chain employs TRBV30 and TRBJ2-4; TRBD1 matches 9 bases. This CDR3 spans 15 amino acids. Germline CDR1 reads GTSNPN; CDR2 reads SVGIG (reference sequence). With 2 bases clipped from V and 7 bases from J, the junction kept 9 bases outside the gene matches. As DNA, the CDR3 is TGTGCCTGGAGTAGGGACAGGGTTAGTAAGAACATTCAGTACTTC. This translates into CAWSRDRVSKNIQYF.

The gene calls are TRBV6-6 and TRBJ2-2, with D perhaps TRBD2 (6 bases). The V gene's germline CDR1 is MNHNY and CDR2 SVGAGI (reference sequence). Trimming cost V 0 bases and J 7 bases, with 9 bases left between them. The CDR3 spans 14 residues. The CDR3: CASSYSPSVGELFF. The CDR3 DNA reads as TGTGCCAGCAGTTACTCACCTAGCGTCGGGGAGCTGTTTTTT.

Here the CDR3 DNA reads TGTGCCACCAGTGACTTGGACGGCGGCTATGGCTACACCTTC. Its protein is CATSDLDGGYGYTF. The chain combines TRBV24-1 with TRBJ1-2; D gene uncertain. This CDR3 spans 14 amino acids. V shed 4 bases and J shed 4 bases, with 12 bases lying between them. The germline V gene has CDR1 KGHDR and CDR2 SFDVKD.

This clone was observed at least ten times. The chain carries TRBV4-1 and TRBJ2-1; perhaps TRBD2 as D (5 bases). This CDR3 has 12 residues. Trimming removed 4 bases from V and 6 bases from J, with 7 bases in between. CDR1 is MGHRA and CDR2 is YSYEKL in the germline V gene. This CDR3 reads CASSPDFNEQFF. In DNA form, the CDR3 reads TGCGCCAGCAGCCCGGACTTCAATGAGCAGTTCTTC.

This clone has a count of ten or more. V gene TRBV7-9 combines with J gene TRBJ1-5; 9 positions match TRBD1. Trimming cost V 8 bases and J 3 bases; bases outside gene matches: 8. Per the germline V gene, CDR1 is SEHNR and CDR2 is FQNEAQ (reference sequence). This CDR3 contains 15 residues. The CDR3 bases are TGTGCCAGCGGACGAGGGACAGGGATCAATCAGCCCCAGCATTTT. This translates into CASGRGTGINQPQHF.

The chain couples TRBV6-6 to TRBJ2-7, with a tentative D call TRBD2 (5 bases). Germline V gene sequence: CDR1 MNHNY, CDR2 SVGAGI (reference sequence). This CDR3 is built from 15 residues. V lost 2 bases and J lost 7, with 18 bases in between. The CDR3 is CASSYVHGPPGEQYF. For the CDR3, the DNA is TGTGCCAGCAGTTACGTTCACGGGCCTCCGGGGGAGCAGTACTTC.

For the CDR3, the DNA is TGTGCCTGGGATGGTAGTCGGGGGTCACCCCTCCACTTT. Protein sequence: CAWDGSRGSPLHF. The genes are TRBV30 and TRBJ1-6, with D possibly being TRBD1 (5 bases). Germline CDR1 GTSNPN, CDR2 SVGIG (reference sequence). V lost 5 bases to trimming and J lost 10 bases, with 15 bases between them. This CDR3 region has 13 residues.

V usage is TRBV4-1 and J usage is TRBJ2-3, with TRBD2 as a possible D gene (6 bases). The CDR3 loop spans 16 amino acids. Germline loops: CDR1 MGHRA, CDR2 YSYEKL. Trimming took off 6 bases at V and 0 bases at J, with 16 bases between the two ends. This CDR3 is CASSFRGILSTDTQYF. CDR3 nucleotide sequence: TGCGCCAGCAGTTTTCGGGGGATCCTTAGCACAGATACGCAGTATTTT.

This chain links TRBV2 with TRBJ2-2; tentatively, D is TRBD1 (6 bases). Trimming cost V 2 bases and J 8 bases, with 12 bases left between them. The CDR3 consists of 14 residues. Germline values: CDR1 SNHLY, CDR2 FYNNEI. The CDR3 DNA sequence: TGTGCCAGCAGTGAACTGGGACAAACAGGGGAGCTGTTTTTT. Translated, it gives CASSELGQTGELFF.

The chain has TRBV7-9 and TRBJ2-2, with D unclear. This CDR3 comprises 15 residues. Per the germline V gene, CDR1 is SEHNR and CDR2 is FQNEAQ (reference sequence). V gave up 0 bases and J gave up 0 bases, with 5 bases separating them. This chain's CDR3 is CASSLASANTGELFF. The CDR3 nucleotides read TGTGCCAGCAGCTTAGCATCGGCGAACACCGGGGAGCTGTTTTTT.

The J gene is TRBJ1-1, the V gene TRBV4-1, with 12 bases that match TRBD1. The V gene's germline CDR1 is MGHRA and CDR2 YSYEKL. V lost 0 bases and J lost 4; bases outside the gene matches: 9. This CDR3 has 18 residues. CDR3 protein: CASSQDPRDRGQATEAFF. The CDR3 nucleotides are TGCGCCAGCAGCCAAGATCCCCGGGACAGGGGGCAGGCCACTGAAGCTTTCTTT.

The genes are TRBV28 and TRBJ1-5; 7 bases are a match to TRBD1. The germline gives CDR1 MDHEN, CDR2 SYDVKM. With 4 bases clipped from V and 6 bases from J, the junction kept 9 bases outside the gene matches. CDR3 length: 15 residues. The CDR3 region is CASSSGGGQVQPQHF. The DNA for the CDR3 is TGTGCCAGCAGTTCGGGAGGGGGCCAGGTTCAGCCCCAGCATTTT.

The chain employs TRBV5-4 and TRBJ1-1; maybe TRBD1 (5 bases). Trimming removed 0 bases from V and 1 base from J, with 10 bases in between. The CDR3 sequence is 15 residues long. Germline lookup yields CDR1 SGHNT and CDR2 YYREEE (reference sequence). The CDR3 nucleotides read TGTGCCAGCAGCTTGGGACAGCTGGGGAACACTGAAGCTTTCTTT. This gives the protein CASSLGQLGNTEAFF.

This chain joins TRBV7-3 and TRBJ2-1; tentatively, D is TRBD2 (6 bases). The CDR3 contains 14 residues. V lost 6 bases and J lost 5, with 14 bases in between. The germline V gene encodes CDR1 SGHTA and CDR2 FQGTGA. This CDR3 is CASRREVRDNEQFF. DNA for the CDR3: TGTGCCAGCAGAAGGGAGGTGCGGGACAATGAGCAGTTCTTC.

This rearrangement joins TRBV10-3 to TRBJ1-3; TRBD1 matches 9 bases. Germline trimming cut 0 bases from V and 0 bases from J; bases unmatched to any gene: 0. Per germline, CDR1 ENHRY and CDR2 SYGVKD. There are 16 residues in the CDR3. The CDR3 DNA sequence: TGTGCCATCAGTGAGTCGGGACAGGGCTCTGGAAACACCATATATTTT. Protein product: CAISESGQGSGNTIYF.

This chain joins TRBV10-2 and TRBJ2-5; D call uncertain. Germline assignment: CDR1 WSHSY and CDR2 SAAADI. The CDR3 is 12 amino acids. Trimming pared 3 bases from V and 5 bases from J, leaving 7 bases between. CDR3 amino acids: CASSEQLETQYF. The CDR3 bases are TGCGCCAGCAGTGAACAGTTGGAGACCCAGTACTTC.

This rearrangement joins TRBV4-2 to TRBJ2-7; 9 bases are a match to TRBD1. The length of the CDR3 is 20 residues. Germline-derived CDR1 and CDR2 are LGHNA and YNFKEQ. V lost 3 bases to trimming and J lost 3 bases; unmatched junction nucleotides: 21. This CDR3 is CASSQVRWEGPGQGLYEQYF. In DNA form, the CDR3 reads TGTGCCAGCAGCCAGGTTCGTTGGGAGGGGCCGGGACAGGGTCTCTACGAGCAGTACTTC.